Below, 18 T cell receptor beta chains from the same sample are listed, as sequenced in a study of identical twins (dated by TCRdb to about 2016). The library was made by 5' RACE. The sequencing machine was an Illumina HiSeq 2000. Through fastp at Q25 and MiXCR, TCRdb rebuilt clones from the public reads, retaining in-frame beta chains. Each entry is one CDR3 protein sequence, shown with its most common DNA and genes. The sample table holds over 500,000 distinct CDR3 sequences, of which about 20% were seen once. The ten largest clones capture around 1% of the sample. These data also formed part of another study, on T cells expressing NK-cell markers.

Sequencing was performed on CD4+ T cells sorted from blood. The source is a woman aged 18-29 years in good health.

The CDR3 spells CASRRRGGLYEQYF. In DNA, the CDR3 is TGTGCCAGCCGCCGCCGTGGGGGATTGTACGAGCAGTACTTC. The chain links TRBV6-2 or TRBV6-3 to TRBJ2-7, with D perhaps given as TRBD1 or TRBD2 (5 bases each). CDR1 and CDR2 from the germline V gene are MNHEY and SVGEGT. The V gene lost 8 bases and the J gene lost 4 bases, with 18 bases spanning the gap. The CDR3 sequence is 14 residues long.

This rearrangement joins TRBV20-1 to TRBJ2-5, with D perhaps matching TRBD2 (6 bases). V lost 3 bases and J 3 bases, leaving 14 bases between the germline ends. Germline-derived CDR1 and CDR2 are DFQATT and SNEGSKA (reference sequence). The length of the CDR3 is 14 residues. The CDR3 DNA reads as TGCAGTGCTAGGGCCGGGACTTTGAAAGAGACCCAGTACTTC. Its translation: CSARAGTLKETQYF.

V gene TRBV18 combines with J gene TRBJ1-2, with D unresolved. Germline CDR1 reads KGHSH; CDR2 reads LQKENI. The V gene lost 1 base and the J gene lost 3 bases, with 12 bases spanning the gap. The CDR3 is 15 amino acids. The CDR3 loop is CASSPRRAGDYGYTF. The CDR3 region has the DNA TGTGCCAGCTCACCACGCCGTGCAGGAGACTATGGCTACACCTTC. The whole variable domain, filled in from reference TRBV18 and TRBJ1-2, reads NAGVMQNPRHLVRRRGQEARLRCSPMKGHSHVYWYRQLPEEGLKFMVYLQKENIIDESGMPKERFSAEFPKEGPSILRIQQVVRGDSAAYFCASSPRRAGDYGYTFGSGTRLTVV.

This chain's CDR3 is CSAGQGTYGYTF. For the CDR3, the DNA is TGCAGTGCTGGTCAGGGTACTTATGGCTACACCTTC. The chain has TRBV20-1 and TRBJ1-2; D is possibly TRBD1 (5 bases). Trimming removed 5 bases from V and 5 bases from J, with 12 bases in between. Germline CDR1 is DFQATT and CDR2 is SNEGSKA (reference sequence). The CDR3 is 12 residues long.

This clonotype was recorded at least ten times. The gene calls are TRBV29-1 and TRBJ1-2, with TRBD1 matching 8 bases. The CDR3 is 13 residues long. CDR1 is SQVTM, CDR2 ANQGSEA, per germline. V lost 7 bases, J lost 5 bases, and 9 bases stayed unmatched. CDR3 nucleotide sequence: TGCAGCGGCGGCGGACAGGGAGGATATGGCTACACCTTC. Encoded protein: CSGGGQGGYGYTF.

The chain combines TRBV7-9 with TRBJ1-6; D not certain. CDR3 size: 15 residues. Trimming cost V 4 bases and J 10 bases, with 17 bases left between them. Germline V lookup: CDR1 SEHNR, CDR2 FQNEAQ (reference sequence). The CDR3 DNA reads as TGTGCCAGCAGCTCATCGTATGTGGGGTCGTCACCCCTCCACTTT. It yields the protein CASSSSYVGSSPLHF.

This clonotype appeared a few times. The genes are TRBV5-1 and TRBJ2-7; 9 bases align to TRBD2. Looked up from germline, CDR1 is SGHRS and CDR2 is YFSETQ. V lost 2 bases and J lost 0; bases outside the gene matches: 3. The CDR3 spans 15 residues. CDR3 loop: CASSFVAGASYEQYF. CDR3 coding DNA: TGCGCCAGCAGCTTCGTAGCGGGAGCCTCCTACGAGCAGTACTTC.

The genes are TRBV12-3 or TRBV12-4 and TRBJ2-5; TRBD2 matches 10 bases. The V gene end was trimmed by 8 bases and the J gene end by 1 base; junction bases not matched to a gene: 4. CDR3 length equals 14 residues. The CDR3 nucleotides are TGTGCCAGCGGAAGGACTAGCGGCCAAGAGACCCAGTACTTC. It specifies CASGRTSGQETQYF.

The rearrangement links TRBV7-2 to TRBJ2-7; no reliable D call. The V and J ends lost 3 bases and 3 bases respectively, with 9 bases between them. CDR3 size: 13 residues. Germline V gene lookup returns CDR1 SGHTA and CDR2 FQGNSA. CDR3 residues: CASSLITNYEQYF. DNA of the CDR3: TGTGCCAGCAGCTTGATCACTAACTACGAGCAGTACTTC. Full variable domain (missing parts from reference TRBV7-2 and TRBJ2-7): GAGVSQSPSNKVTEKGKDVELRCDPISGHTALYWYRQSLGQGLEFLIYFQGNSAPDKSGLPSDRFSAERTGGSVSTLTIQRTQQEDSAVYLCASSLITNYEQYFGPGTRLTVT.

The sample holds many counts of this clonotype. The gene calls are TRBV20-1 and TRBJ2-7, with TRBD2 matching 9 bases. Germline assignment: CDR1 DFQATT and CDR2 SNEGSKA (reference sequence). The CDR3 totals 14 residues. The V gene end was trimmed by 6 bases and the J gene end by 3 bases; junction bases not matched to a gene: 9. CDR3 in DNA: TGCAGTGCGATCAATAGCGGGAGAGACTACGAGCAGTACTTC. This sequence encodes CSAINSGRDYEQYF.

The chain combines TRBV7-2 with TRBJ2-3; D gene ambiguous. Trimming shortened V by 0 bases and J by 8 bases, and 9 bases separated the two germline ends. Germline V gene sequence: CDR1 SGHTA, CDR2 FQGNSA. The CDR3 runs 13 residues. This CDR3 is CASSLAHIPTQYF. CDR3 bases: TGTGCCAGCAGCTTAGCCCATATACCTACGCAGTATTTT.

This clonotype was recorded at least ten times. This chain uses TRBV5-1 with TRBJ2-1; no definite D call. In germline, CDR1 is SGHRS, CDR2 YFSETQ. CDR3 size: 14 residues. V dropped 7 bases and J dropped 0 bases, with 11 bases sitting between them. The CDR3 nucleotides read TGCGCCAGCCATTTACGTAGCTCCTACAATGAGCAGTTCTTC. Translating it yields CASHLRSSYNEQFF.

The chain has TRBV20-1 and TRBJ1-4; D not certain. The CDR3 is 14 residues long. Deletions cut 2 bases from V and 4 bases from J, with 11 bases between. Germline CDR1 reads DFQATT; CDR2 reads SNEGSKA (reference sequence). DNA of the CDR3: TGCAGTGCTAGAAAGGGCGCGGGTAATGAAAAACTGTTTTTT. As protein: CSARKGAGNEKLFF.

This clonotype occurred a few times. The J gene is TRBJ2-1, the V gene TRBV5-1; 15 nucleotides line up with TRBD2. Trimming cost V 4 bases and J 1 base; bases outside gene matches: 6. Germline CDR1 reads SGHRS; CDR2 reads YFSETQ. This CDR3 comprises 18 residues. Here the CDR3 reads CASSPGLAGGVSYNEQFF. In nucleotides, the CDR3 is TGCGCCAGCAGCCCCGGACTAGCGGGAGGGGTATCCTACAATGAGCAGTTCTTC.

The rearrangement uses TRBV6-5 and TRBJ2-7; the D gene is possibly TRBD2 (5 bases). Per germline, CDR1 MNHEY and CDR2 SVGAGI. The CDR3 is 14 residues long. V was clipped by 4 bases and J by 6 bases, with 16 bases between them. For the CDR3, the DNA is TGTGCCAGCAGTTTGGCAGGACGTCGGGGCGAGCAGTACTTC. Translating it yields CASSLAGRRGEQYF.

This clonotype was recorded many times. This sequence joins TRBV20-1 and TRBJ2-5; 8 bases fit TRBD2. This CDR3 comprises 14 residues. Germline CDR1 reads DFQATT; CDR2 reads SNEGSKA (reference sequence). J lost 2 bases, V lost 4 bases, and 6 bases had no gene match. The CDR3: CSANRGGTQETQYF. The CDR3 nucleotides read TGCAGTGCTAATCGGGGGGGGACACAAGAGACCCAGTACTTC.

The rearrangement joins TRBV2 to TRBJ2-7; D is unclear. Germline CDR1 is SNHLY and CDR2 is FYNNEI. CDR3 length: 13 amino acids. The V end lost 3 bases, the J end lost 4 bases, and 10 bases lay between the germline ends. The CDR3 protein is CASSEGRKYEQYF. The CDR3, as DNA: TGTGCCAGCAGTGAGGGCCGGAAGTACGAGCAGTACTTC.

This clonotype was counted only a few times. The chain is built from TRBV25-1 and TRBJ2-7, with D perhaps TRBD2 (5 bases). There are 13 residues in the CDR3. Per germline, CDR1 MGHDK and CDR2 SYGVNS. Trimming stripped 4 bases from V and 7 bases from J, with 14 bases between. The CDR3 DNA is TGTGCCAGCAGTGGAAGGGCACGGGGAGAGCAGTACTTC. It specifies CASSGRARGEQYF.